This TCR beta chain originates from a study of blood T cell repertoires in COVID-19. Study-wide background: Sites across the United States, Italy and Spain contributed samples from acute and convalescent COVID-19. T cells, B-cell-depleted T cells, or PBMCs supplied cDNA or gDNA.

It was during active infection that Seattle patients were enrolled and then longitudinally followed. Germline CDR1 is LGHDT and CDR2 is YNNKEL (reference sequence). The CDR3 covers 14 residues. Unmatched junction bases numbered 4, after V lost 3 bases and J lost 5 bases. Authors' data handling: Amplification from reference gene primers served as the basis for estimated nucleated cell counts. TCRdb keeps only in-frame clones here, not all; method: immunoSEQ multiplex PCR. D and trimming come from the DNA, and the V and J calls and clone size come from that table. Seen here are around 60,000 clones, about four fifths observed once, and the top ten hold around 16%.

This chain joins TRBV3-1 (or the pseudogene TRBV3-2) and TRBJ2-3; 8 bases are a match to TRBD2. Sequenced material: peripheral blood. The TCR sequence derives from a man between 60 and 75 years old with COVID-19, enrolled during active disease. In DNA, the CDR3 is TGTGCCAGCAGCCATAGCGGGGTCGTAGATACGCAGTATTTT. Translating it yields CASSHSGVVDTQYF.